The source of this T cell receptor beta chain is a study of blood T cell repertoires in COVID-19. Sequencing was performed with immunoSEQ multiplex PCR; in TCRdb, only in-frame clones are kept and a portion is missing. The sample lists around 100,000 clones; 85% to 90% were seen once. CDR3 length equals 15 residues. CDR1 is PRHDT and CDR2 is FYEKMQ in the germline V gene (reference sequence). The V gene lost 6 bases and the J gene lost 4 bases, with 16 bases spanning the gap. The source is a human donor in a cohort sampled during active COVID-19. The chain is built from TRBV13 and TRBJ2-1; D is possibly TRBD2 (6 bases). Sequenced: peripheral blood. For the CDR3, the DNA is TGTGCCAGCAGACATCCGGGACTTCCTTACAATGAGCAGTTCTTC. It specifies CASRHPGLPYNEQFF. Together with reference TRBV13 and TRBJ2-1, the CDR3 gives the full variable domain: AAGVIQSPRHLIKEKRETATLKCYPIPRHDTVYWYQQGPGQDPQFLISFYEKMQSDKGSIPDRFSAQQFSDYHSELNMSSLELGDSALYFCASRHPGLPYNEQFFGPGTRLTVL.